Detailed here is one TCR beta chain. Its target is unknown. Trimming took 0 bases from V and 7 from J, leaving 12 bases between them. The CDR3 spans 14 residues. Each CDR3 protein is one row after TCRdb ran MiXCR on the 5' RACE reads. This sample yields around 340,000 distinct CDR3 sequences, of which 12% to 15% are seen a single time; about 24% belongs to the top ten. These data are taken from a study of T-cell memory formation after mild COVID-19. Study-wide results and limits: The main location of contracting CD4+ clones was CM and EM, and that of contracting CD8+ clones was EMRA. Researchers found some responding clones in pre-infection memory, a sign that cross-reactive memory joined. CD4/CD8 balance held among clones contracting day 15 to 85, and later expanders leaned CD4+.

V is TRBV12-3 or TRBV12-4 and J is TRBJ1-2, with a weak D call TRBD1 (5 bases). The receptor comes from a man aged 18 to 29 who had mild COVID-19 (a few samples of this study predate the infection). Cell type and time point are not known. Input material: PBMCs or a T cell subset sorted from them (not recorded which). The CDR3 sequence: CASSLAGGEGGYTF. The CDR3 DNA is TGTGCCAGCAGTTTAGCGGGGGGAGAGGGTGGCTACACCTTC.